This T cell receptor (beta chain) was captured by sequencing in a study of T cell repertoires in cytomegalovirus infection (dated by TCRdb to about 2019). About the full investigation: Peptide stimulations targeted recently identified HLA-C-restricted CMV epitopes, whose presentation resists viral immunomodulation, together with well-studied HLA-B-restricted epitopes. The HLA type of each donor mattered for the analysis, because public TCR beta signatures pointed to carriage of CMV infection along with the matching HLA type. Beyond this particular receptor, the publication reports: The ex vivo response was dominated by HLA-C-restricted CMV-specific TCR beta clonotypes, which also provided the single most frequent clonotype in two of eight donors. In both this cohort and an independent roughly 350-donor cohort, the cumulative frequency of public TCR beta family members distinguished carriers of CMV infection plus the relevant HLA type.

Only a few counts were recorded for this clonotype. Its antigen is not yet known. Qualities for individual bases were not recorded, and no much larger clone is one base off. In light of the paper, this sample's treatment or condition label describes: in vitro stimulation with specific CMV peptide epitopes to enrich CMV-specific T cells. The instrument was an Illumina HiSeq 1500. TCRdb handled the public reads itself, with Q25 trimming in fastp and clone calling in MiXCR, and kept productive beta chains. CDR3 protein sequences are deduplicated, and each keeps its most common genes and DNA. The sample table records 160,000 or so distinct CDR3 sequences; approximately 21% of these occur just once. The top ten clones comprise roughly 25% of the sample. Sequenced here: CD8+ T cells from cultured PBMCs, sampled from culture after CMV antigen stimulation. The clonotype originates from a human donor in good health (CMV status not recorded). Some clones in this sample may be carry-over from other donors' samples.

The nucleotide sequence reads TGTGCCAGCAGCGACGAGGTGGGTGAGCAGTTCTTC. This sequence encodes CASSDEVGEQFF. Rearrangement joined TRBV6-2 or TRBV6-3 to TRBJ2-1, with the D gene too uncertain to name. The CDR3 holds 12 amino acids from the cysteine to the phenylalanine. Only CDR3 DNA is held: 36 bases, read in frame from base 1. V loses 6 bases, J loses 9 bases, and the germline ends lie 12 bases apart. CDR1 and CDR2, looked up from the germline V gene, are MNHEY and SVGEGT.